The 22 T cell receptor beta chains below come from one sample, sequenced in a study of cytomegalovirus exposure and HLA in healthy donors. With 60 Vbeta and 13 Jbeta primers, the PCR was carried out. Profiling relied on immunoSEQ multiplex PCR, and the TCRdb table lists in-frame clones only, not all of them. The table has about 69,000 clones, approximately 70% seen once. Sequencing used PBMCs. The source is a male donor in good health and CMV-seropositive.

The table lists this clone with a few counts. The gene calls are TRBV6-5 and TRBJ1-5; possibly TRBD1 for D (6 bases). The germline V and J ends were trimmed by 6 bases and 1 base, with 13 bases remaining between them. Germline CDR1 MNHEY, CDR2 SVGAGI. This CDR3 contains 15 residues. The CDR3 DNA is TGTGCCAGCAGCCGGAACAGGGAAAGCAATCAGCCCCAGCATTTT. As protein: CASSRNRESNQPQHF.

This clone occurred once. The CDR3 DNA sequence: TGTGCCAGCAGCTTAGCCCAGCAAGAGACCCAGTACTTC. It specifies CASSLAQQETQYF. This sequence joins TRBV7-8 and TRBJ2-5; D remains ambiguous. CDR3 length equals 13 residues. The germline V and J ends were trimmed by 0 bases and 2 bases, with 4 bases remaining between them. The germline V gene encodes CDR1 SGHVS and CDR2 FQNEAQ.

The chain employs TRBV6-6 and TRBJ1-5; D may be TRBD1 (6 bases). The germline CDR1 and CDR2 sequences are MNHNY and SVGAGI (reference sequence). Trimming removed 7 bases from V and 5 bases from J, with 15 bases in between. CDR3 length: 14 residues. The CDR3 sequence is CASKLTGTDQPQHF. In DNA, the CDR3 is TGTGCCAGCAAGCTTACAGGGACCGATCAGCCCCAGCATTTT.

The chain links TRBV19 to TRBJ2-7; tentatively, D is TRBD1 (5 bases). Per germline, CDR1 LNHDA and CDR2 SQIVND (reference sequence). CDR3 length: 14 residues. V dropped 5 bases and J dropped 2 bases, with 13 bases sitting between them. The CDR3 DNA reads TGTGCCAGTAGTGTCGCAGGGCTAGCCTACGAGCAGTACTTC. It encodes CASSVAGLAYEQYF.

This chain connects TRBV5-8 to TRBJ1-1, with no clear D. CDR1 is SGHTS and CDR2 is YDEGEE in the germline V gene. The CDR3 runs to 17 residues. V dropped 4 bases and J dropped 1 base, with 20 bases sitting between them. CDR3 region: CASSPGGWVRGNTEAFF. Here the CDR3 DNA reads TGTGCCAGCAGCCCAGGAGGGTGGGTTAGAGGGAACACTGAAGCTTTCTTT.

The J gene is TRBJ1-3, the V gene TRBV5-1; possibly TRBD1 for D (6 bases). The CDR3 has 14 residues. Germline CDR1 and CDR2: SGHRS and YFSETQ. V gave up 4 bases and J gave up 2 bases, with 10 bases separating them. DNA of the CDR3: TGCGCCAGCAGCGCCGACAGGACTGGAAACACCATATATTTT. Its translation: CASSADRTGNTIYF. Variable domain in full (rest from reference TRBV5-1 and TRBJ1-3): KAGVTQTPRYLIKTRGQQVTLSCSPISGHRSVSWYQQTPGQGLQFLFEYFSETQRNKGNFPGRFSGRQFSNSRSEMNVSTLELGDSALYLCASSADRTGNTIYFGEGSWLTVV.

This sequence joins TRBV5-6 and TRBJ2-1; TRBD2 matches 11 bases. Trimming removed 2 bases from V and 3 bases from J; junction bases left unmatched: 4. Looked up from germline, CDR1 is SGHDT and CDR2 is YYEEEE. There are 16 residues in the CDR3. The CDR3 DNA reads TGTGCCAGCAGCTTACGACTAGCGGGAAACTACAATGAGCAGTTCTTC. Its translation is CASSLRLAGNYNEQFF.

The chain has TRBV19 and TRBJ1-1; D ambiguous. Trimming pared 6 bases from V and 1 base from J, leaving 6 bases between. CDR1 is LNHDA and CDR2 is SQIVND in the germline V gene (reference sequence). This CDR3 is built from 12 residues. CDR3 DNA sequence: TGTGCCAGTAGATGGAGGAACACTGAAGCTTTCTTT. The encoded protein is CASRWRNTEAFF.

This clone has only a few counts. This rearrangement joins TRBV13 to TRBJ2-3, with 9 bases fitting TRBD2. Germline values: CDR1 PRHDT, CDR2 FYEKMQ (reference sequence). V trimming: 5 bases; J trimming: 5 bases; junction bases outside the gene matches: 17. CDR3 length: 18 residues. This chain's CDR3 is CASSPEAGGTVRGDTQYF. The CDR3 DNA follows: TGTGCCAGCAGCCCAGAGGCGGGAGGGACAGTTCGGGGAGATACGCAGTATTTT.

This rearrangement joins TRBV5-1 to TRBJ2-5; tentatively, D is TRBD1 (6 bases). V lost 3 bases and J lost 2, with 8 bases in between. The germline V gene has CDR1 SGHRS and CDR2 YFSETQ. This CDR3 has 13 residues. The DNA for the CDR3 is TGCGCCAGCAGCTGGACAGAACAAGAGACCCAGTACTTC. This translates into CASSWTEQETQYF. The variable domain in full, completed from reference TRBV5-1 and TRBJ2-5, reads KAGVTQTPRYLIKTRGQQVTLSCSPISGHRSVSWYQQTPGQGLQFLFEYFSETQRNKGNFPGRFSGRQFSNSRSEMNVSTLELGDSALYLCASSWTEQETQYFGPGTRLLVL.

This rearrangement joins TRBV19 to TRBJ2-7; D remains ambiguous. V lost 6 bases to trimming and J lost 6 bases, with 9 bases between them. The CDR3 is made up of 11 amino acids. Germline V gene lookup returns CDR1 LNHDA and CDR2 SQIVND (reference sequence). The CDR3 region has the DNA TGTGCCAGTAGAACAAAAACCGAGCAGTACTTC. Encoded protein: CASRTKTEQYF.

This clone appeared a single time. The chain is built from TRBV30 and TRBJ2-7; D is perhaps TRBD1 (6 bases). The V and J ends lost 5 bases and 2 bases respectively, with 13 bases between them. The V gene's germline CDR1 is GTSNPN and CDR2 SVGIG (reference sequence). The CDR3 is 13 residues long. CDR3: CAWEQGLTYEQYF. DNA of the CDR3: TGTGCCTGGGAACAGGGTCTGACCTACGAGCAGTACTTC.

This clone is a singleton in its sample. V gene TRBV9 combines with J gene TRBJ1-4; the D gene is possibly TRBD1 (6 bases). CDR1 and CDR2 (germline): SGDLS, YYNGEE. V was cut by 0 bases and J by 8 bases, with 20 bases left in between. This CDR3 is 17 amino acids long. CDR3 region: CASSVGSSWGLGEKLFF. As DNA, the CDR3 is TGTGCCAGCAGCGTAGGTTCCTCCTGGGGGCTGGGGGAAAAACTGTTTTTT.

V usage is TRBV9 and J usage is TRBJ2-7, with 9 nucleotides matching TRBD1. CDR1 and CDR2 from the germline V gene are SGDLS and YYNGEE. The CDR3 loop spans 15 amino acids. J lost 0 bases, V lost 3 bases, and 4 bases had no gene match. This CDR3 is CASSAGTGSSYEQYF. In DNA, the CDR3 is TGTGCCAGCAGCGCCGGGACAGGGAGCTCCTACGAGCAGTACTTC. The variable domain in full, completed from reference TRBV9 and TRBJ2-7, reads DSGVTQTPKHLITATGQRVTLRCSPRSGDLSVYWYQQSLDQGLQFLIQYYNGEERAKGNILERFSAQQFPDLHSELNLSSLELGDSALYFCASSAGTGSSYEQYFGPGTRLTVT.

This chain joins TRBV6-1 and TRBJ2-3; no firm D call. CDR1 is MNHNS and CDR2 is SASEGT in the germline V gene. There are 14 residues in the CDR3. Trimming took 4 bases from V and 2 from J, leaving 10 bases between them. The CDR3 sequence is CASSVSLLTDTQYF. CDR3 sequence (DNA): TGTGCCAGCAGTGTTTCTCTACTCACAGATACGCAGTATTTT.

This sequence joins TRBV9 and TRBJ2-3; D remains unclear. The CDR3 has 13 amino acids. V gave up 3 bases and J gave up 3 bases, with 8 bases separating them. Germline assignment: CDR1 SGDLS and CDR2 YYNGEE. CDR3 in amino acids: CASSDPRTDTQYF. CDR3 nucleotides: TGTGCCAGCAGCGACCCCAGGACAGATACGCAGTATTTT. The whole variable domain, remainder taken from reference TRBV9 and TRBJ2-3, is DSGVTQTPKHLITATGQRVTLRCSPRSGDLSVYWYQQSLDQGLQFLIQYYNGEERAKGNILERFSAQQFPDLHSELNLSSLELGDSALYFCASSDPRTDTQYFGPGTRLTVL.

The chain combines TRBV6-5 with TRBJ2-7, with D possibly matching TRBD1 (6 bases). Trimming cost V 4 bases and J 9 bases, with 13 bases left between them. CDR1 MNHEY and CDR2 SVGAGI come from the germline V gene. This CDR3 is built from 12 residues. The CDR3 DNA reads TGTGCCAGCAGTTTCCAGGGGCGCGGGCAGTACTTC. Amino acid sequence: CASSFQGRGQYF.

The chain recombines TRBV10-2 with TRBJ2-1; a possible D gene is TRBD1 (5 bases). Per the germline V gene, CDR1 is WSHSY and CDR2 is SAAADI. V lost 4 bases to trimming and J lost 0 bases, with 16 bases between them. The CDR3 sequence is 17 residues long. The CDR3 sequence is CASSGSSRGSSYNEQFF. The CDR3 DNA sequence: TGCGCCAGCAGTGGGTCGAGTAGGGGCAGCTCCTACAATGAGCAGTTCTTC.

There are a few counts of this clone. The chain joins TRBV7-8 to TRBJ1-6, with D perhaps matching TRBD1 (6 bases). The ends were cut back, 8 bases at V and 0 bases at J, with 14 bases in the middle. Germline CDR1 reads SGHVS; CDR2 reads FQNEAQ. The CDR3 consists of 16 residues. CDR3 nucleotides: TGTGCCAGCGGACAGTCCTTCAGCTCCTATAATTCACCCCTCCACTTT. Encoded protein: CASGQSFSSYNSPLHF. The complete variable domain, with remaining parts taken from reference TRBV7-8 and TRBJ1-6, reads GAGVSQSPRYKVAKRGQDVALRCDPISGHVSLFWYQQALGQGPEFLTYFQNEAQLDKSGLPSDRFFAERPEGSVSTLKIQRTQQEDSAVYLCASGQSFSSYNSPLHFGNGTRLTVT.

V is TRBV7-3 and J is TRBJ2-7; 7 bases map to TRBD2. The CDR3 covers 13 residues. The germline gives CDR1 SGHTA, CDR2 FQGTGA. The V segment lost 3 bases and the J segment 3 bases; nucleotides outside the gene matches: 2. The CDR3 DNA is TGTGCCAGCAGCTTTGAGCGGGGCTACGAGCAGTACTTC. Residues: CASSFERGYEQYF.

V usage is TRBV5-1 and J usage is TRBJ2-3; TRBD2 matches at 12 bases. J was trimmed by 1 base and V by 0 bases; bases with no gene match: 9. The CDR3 consists of 19 residues. Germline loops: CDR1 SGHRS, CDR2 YFSETQ. CDR3 sequence (DNA): TGCGCCAGCAGCTTGGTCCAGACTAGCGGGAGCGGGGGCACAGATACGCAGTATTTT. Protein product: CASSLVQTSGSGGTDTQYF.

The chain carries TRBV5-4 and TRBJ1-3; TRBD1 matches at 10 bases. Germline loops: CDR1 SGHNT, CDR2 YYREEE (reference sequence). V shed 3 bases, J shed 0 bases, and the junction held 6 bases outside the gene matches. CDR3 length: 17 residues. The CDR3: CASSWRTGGTSGNTIYF. The CDR3 DNA sequence: TGTGCCAGCAGCTGGAGGACAGGGGGAACCTCTGGAAACACCATATATTTT.